What follows are 21 T cell receptor beta chains derived from one specimen sequenced in a study of cytomegalovirus exposure and HLA in healthy donors. PCR primers comprised 60 Vbeta and 13 Jbeta primers. TCRdb keeps only in-frame clones here, not all; method: immunoSEQ multiplex PCR. The sample has about 130,000 clones; more than 75% are singletons. What was sequenced was PBMCs. The receptors were sampled from a man aged 30 to 45 in good health and CMV-seronegative.

This clone was picked up a small number of times. V gene TRBV4-3 combines with J gene TRBJ2-1; possibly TRBD1 for D (6 bases). CDR3 length: 17 amino acids. CDR1 and CDR2 from the germline V gene are LGHNA and YSLEER. V lost 0 bases and J 4 bases, leaving 16 bases between the germline ends. CDR3 residues: CASSQDGPGDMYNEQFF. The CDR3 DNA follows: TGCGCCAGCAGCCAAGATGGTCCAGGGGACATGTACAATGAGCAGTTCTTC.

The V call is TRBV6-4, the J call TRBJ2-3; D gene uncertain. CDR3 size: 14 residues. Germline V gene lookup returns CDR1 MRHNA and CDR2 SNTAGT. With 0 bases removed from V and 4 bases from J, the gap between germline ends came to 8 bases. CDR3 sequence: CASSDSGSSDTQYF. The DNA of the CDR3 is TGTGCCAGCAGTGACTCGGGCTCGTCAGATACGCAGTATTTT.

This chain joins TRBV28 and TRBJ1-3, with D uncertain. Germline V gene sequence: CDR1 MDHEN, CDR2 SYDVKM. Trimming removed 7 bases from V and 0 bases from J, with 10 bases in between. This CDR3 spans 14 amino acids. The CDR3 DNA is TGTGCCAGCACCACAGCGGTCTCTGGAAACACCATATATTTT. Translating it yields CASTTAVSGNTIYF.

The chain links TRBV28 to TRBJ1-2, with 10 bases aligning to TRBD1. Germline CDR1 is MDHEN and CDR2 is SYDVKM. The CDR3 has 14 residues. V lost 7 bases, J lost 6 bases, and 8 bases stayed unmatched. For the CDR3, the DNA is TGTGCCAGCACCTCGGGACAGGGGTCCCATGGCTACACCTTC. This encodes CASTSGQGSHGYTF.

The J gene is TRBJ2-7, the V gene TRBV11-2, with a possible D match to TRBD1 (5 bases). The length of the CDR3 is 17 residues. Germline CDR1 and CDR2: SGHAT and FQNNGV. With 4 bases removed from V and 2 bases from J, the gap between germline ends came to 21 bases. The CDR3 DNA reads TGTGCCAGCAGCTCAAAGCTCTACGAGACAGTAACCTACGAGCAGTACTTC. Protein sequence: CASSSKLYETVTYEQYF.

The chain is built from TRBV7-9 and TRBJ1-4; D not certain. CDR1 SEHNR and CDR2 FQNEAQ come from the germline V gene (reference sequence). V dropped 2 bases and J dropped 8 bases, with 9 bases sitting between them. The CDR3 runs 13 residues. The CDR3 here is CASSLLVREKLFF. The CDR3 DNA sequence: TGTGCCAGCAGCTTACTGGTGCGGGAAAAACTGTTTTTT.

The chain joins TRBV5-1 to TRBJ2-1; 11 nucleotides align to TRBD2. There are 14 residues in the CDR3. Looked up from germline, CDR1 is SGHRS and CDR2 is YFSETQ. V shed 5 bases and J 8 bases; nucleotides not matched to a gene: 6. CDR3 bases: TGCGCCAGCAGACTAGCGGGAGTTAGGGATGAGCAGTTCTTC. This sequence encodes CASRLAGVRDEQFF.

The chain links TRBV28 to TRBJ1-1, with 7 bases identical to TRBD1. V dropped 5 bases and J dropped 3; count of bases not matched to a gene: 6. The germline CDR1 and CDR2 sequences are MDHEN and SYDVKM. The CDR3 sequence is 14 residues long. The CDR3 coding sequence is TGTGCCAGCAGTATACAGGGGACGGACACTGAAGCTTTCTTT. This gives the protein CASSIQGTDTEAFF.

The chain joins TRBV29-1 to TRBJ1-1; D possibly corresponds to TRBD1 (5 bases). V was shortened by 4 bases and J by 1 base, with 13 bases between the two germline ends. Germline CDR1 SQVTM, CDR2 ANQGSEA. The CDR3 consists of 14 residues. CDR3 bases: TGCAGCGTTGGGCGGGGCAGAAGGAACACTGAAGCTTTCTTT. Protein sequence: CSVGRGRRNTEAFF. The entire variable domain, with the rest obtained from reference TRBV29-1 and TRBJ1-1, is as follows: SAVISQKPSRDICQRGTSLTIQCQVDSQVTMMFWYRQQPGQSLTLIATANQGSEATYESGFVIDKFPISRPNLTFSTLTVSNMSPEDSSIYLCSVGRGRRNTEAFFGQGTRLTVV.

For the CDR3, the DNA is TGCAGCGTACGCCGGGACAACACAGATACGCAGTATTTT. Its protein is CSVRRDNTDTQYF. This chain connects TRBV29-1 to TRBJ2-3; a possible D gene is TRBD1 (6 bases). From germline, CDR1 is SQVTM and CDR2 ANQGSEA. Trimming stripped 6 bases from V and 2 bases from J, with 12 bases between. The CDR3 covers 13 residues.

This sequence joins TRBV28 and TRBJ1-5; no firm D call. In germline, CDR1 is MDHEN, CDR2 SYDVKM. V lost 2 bases and J lost 5, with 7 bases in between. The CDR3 has 13 residues. DNA for the CDR3: TGTGCCAGCAGTTTACCCTCCTATCAGCCCCAGCATTTT. Amino acid sequence: CASSLPSYQPQHF.

CDR3 sequence reads: CASSDRDNQETQYF. CDR3 nucleotide sequence: TGTGCCAGCAGCGACCGGGACAATCAAGAGACCCAGTACTTC. The V gene is TRBV9, the J gene TRBJ2-5; D is possibly TRBD1 (6 bases). V dropped 3 bases and J dropped 2 bases, with 11 bases sitting between them. Germline lookup yields CDR1 SGDLS and CDR2 YYNGEE. The CDR3 is made up of 14 amino acids.

The rearrangement uses TRBV6-5 and TRBJ1-1; 9 bases align to TRBD1. The CDR3 sequence is 13 residues long. Germline assignment: CDR1 MNHEY and CDR2 SVGAGI. The ends lost 6 bases at V and 7 bases at J; junction bases unmatched: 6. The CDR3 region is CASRWTGEGEAFF. The CDR3 coding sequence is TGTGCCAGCAGATGGACAGGGGAGGGTGAAGCTTTCTTT.

J is TRBJ2-3 and V is TRBV18, with D perhaps matching TRBD2 (6 bases). Trimming left V 2 bases short and J 0 bases short, with 12 bases between. The CDR3 runs 16 residues. Germline CDR1 is KGHSH and CDR2 is LQKENI. The CDR3 DNA is TGTGCCAGCTCACCATTCGGCGGGACTAGCACAGATACGCAGTATTTT. Translated: CASSPFGGTSTDTQYF.

J is TRBJ2-1 and V is TRBV10-3; perhaps TRBD1 as D (6 bases). The germline V and J ends were trimmed by 3 bases and 4 bases, with 13 bases remaining between them. The CDR3 is 15 residues long. The germline V gene has CDR1 ENHRY and CDR2 SYGVKD. CDR3 protein: CAISDRQGGYNEQFF. The CDR3 DNA follows: TGTGCCATCAGTGATAGGCAAGGGGGTTACAATGAGCAGTTCTTC.

In its sample, this clone was seen a few times. The chain uses TRBV5-1 and TRBJ2-2; D is undetermined. From germline, CDR1 is SGHRS and CDR2 YFSETQ. V lost 5 bases and J 6 bases, leaving 8 bases between the germline ends. The CDR3 contains 12 residues. The CDR3 protein is CASSLPAGELFF. CDR3 bases: TGCGCCAGCAGTCTACCCGCCGGGGAGCTGTTTTTT.

The rearrangement joins TRBV9 to TRBJ2-1, with 7 positions matching TRBD2. The germline CDR1 and CDR2 sequences are SGDLS and YYNGEE. The ends lost 0 bases at V and 4 bases at J; junction bases unmatched: 10. The CDR3 is made up of 17 amino acids. CDR3 sequence: CASSVGASGLGYNEQFF. In DNA form, the CDR3 reads TGTGCCAGCAGCGTAGGGGCTAGCGGCCTGGGTTACAATGAGCAGTTCTTC.

The V gene is TRBV13, the J gene TRBJ1-2, with 8 bases that match TRBD1. Trimming at V came to 5 bases and at J to 4 bases, leaving 6 bases not matched to a gene. Per germline, CDR1 PRHDT and CDR2 FYEKMQ (reference sequence). The CDR3 length is 14 residues. DNA of the CDR3: TGTGCCAGCAGCCCAAAAACAGGGGGCTATGGCTACACCTTC. Its protein product is CASSPKTGGYGYTF. Filled out from reference TRBV13 and TRBJ1-2, the complete variable domain reads AAGVIQSPRHLIKEKRETATLKCYPIPRHDTVYWYQQGPGQDPQFLISFYEKMQSDKGSIPDRFSAQQFSDYHSELNMSSLELGDSALYFCASSPKTGGYGYTFGSGTRLTVV.

This sequence joins TRBV4-1 and TRBJ1-1; 10 nucleotides match TRBD1. From germline, CDR1 is MGHRA and CDR2 YSYEKL. V gave up 4 bases and J gave up 1 base; unmatched junction bases: 0. The CDR3 has 14 residues. CDR3 DNA: TGCGCCAGCAGCCGGGACAGGGGGAACACTGAAGCTTTCTTT. The encoded protein is CASSRDRGNTEAFF.

This clone was recorded only once. The chain recombines TRBV28 with TRBJ2-5; tentative D call: TRBD1 (6 bases). V was trimmed by 7 bases and J by 4 bases, leaving 13 bases between them. CDR1 and CDR2 from the germline V gene are MDHEN and SYDVKM. The CDR3 runs 13 residues. The CDR3 DNA follows: TGTGCCAGCAAAATACAGGGTAGAGAGACCCAGTACTTC. This codes for CASKIQGRETQYF.

The rearrangement links TRBV9 to TRBJ2-2; 11 bases align to TRBD2. Germline assignment: CDR1 SGDLS and CDR2 YYNGEE. The trim removed 0 bases at V and 1 base at J, leaving 5 bases unmatched. CDR3 length equals 18 residues. CDR3 bases: TGTGCCAGCAGCGTAGGACTAGCGGGATATCTGAACACCGGGGAGCTGTTTTTT. The encoded protein is CASSVGLAGYLNTGELFF.